Listed below are T cell receptor beta chains from one sample, sequenced in a study of blood T cells in healthy people across ages. MiXCR was run by TCRdb on the 5' RACE reads, yielding one entry per CDR3 protein. The repertoire has 1.5 million or so distinct CDR3 sequences, around 40% of them found once; the top ten carry about 4%. Sequences were obtained from blood. The receptor source for this set is a woman aged 18-29 years in good health. The CDR3 runs from the conserved cysteine through the conserved F or W. Fields, in order: V gene, CDR3 protein.

V gene: TRBV4-1; CDR3 protein: CASSQGRRSGANVLTF
V gene: TRBV18; CDR3 protein: CASSPNRAPNEQYF
V gene: TRBV24-1; CDR3 protein: CATSDSGTPLGGYTF
V gene: TRBV24-1; CDR3 protein: CATSPAPGGANVLTF
V gene: TRBV9; CDR3 protein: CASSVGGQLRTGELFF
V gene: TRBV7-9; CDR3 protein: CASSPDRGSQPQHF
V gene: TRBV5-1; CDR3 protein: CATAATPGVEQFF
V gene: TRBV19; CDR3 protein: CATTRGEFYGYTF
V gene: TRBV4-1; CDR3 protein: CASSQGQGVEKLFF
V gene: TRBV10-3; CDR3 protein: CAISERWEYYTF
V gene: TRBV20-1; CDR3 protein: CSARDLGANEQFF
V gene: TRBV4-1; CDR3 protein: CASSQPTGGDRAQHF
V gene: TRBV29-1; CDR3 protein: CSVPQGFYYGYTF
V gene: TRBV3-1; CDR3 protein: CASSSGGTVLSGANVLTF
V gene: TRBV7-2; CDR3 protein: CASSLTFTASGRDTDTQYF
V gene: TRBV9; CDR3 protein: CASSVGGANVLTF
V gene: TRBV7-2; CDR3 protein: CASSSPDRGLQPQHF